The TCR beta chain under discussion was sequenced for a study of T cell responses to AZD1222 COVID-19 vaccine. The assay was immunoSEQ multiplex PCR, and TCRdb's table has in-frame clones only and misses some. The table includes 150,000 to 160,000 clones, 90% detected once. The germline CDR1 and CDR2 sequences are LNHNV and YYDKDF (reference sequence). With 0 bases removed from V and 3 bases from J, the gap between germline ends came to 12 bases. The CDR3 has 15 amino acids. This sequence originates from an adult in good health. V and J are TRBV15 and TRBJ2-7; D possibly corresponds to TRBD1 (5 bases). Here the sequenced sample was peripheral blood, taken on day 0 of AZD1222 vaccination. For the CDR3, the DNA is TGTGCCACCAGCAGAGATCCTCCAGGGAACTACGAGCAGTACTTC. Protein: CATSRDPPGNYEQYF.